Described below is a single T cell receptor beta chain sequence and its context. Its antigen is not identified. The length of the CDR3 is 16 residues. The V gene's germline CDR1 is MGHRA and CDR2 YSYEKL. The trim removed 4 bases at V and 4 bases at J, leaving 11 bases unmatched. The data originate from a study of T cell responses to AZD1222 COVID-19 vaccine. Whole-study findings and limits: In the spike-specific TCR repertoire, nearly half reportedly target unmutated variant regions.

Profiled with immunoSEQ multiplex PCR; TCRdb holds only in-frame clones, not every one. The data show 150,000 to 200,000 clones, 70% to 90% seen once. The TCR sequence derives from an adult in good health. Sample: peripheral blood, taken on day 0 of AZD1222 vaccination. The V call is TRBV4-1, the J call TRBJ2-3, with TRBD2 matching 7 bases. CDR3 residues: CASSLQLPGGPDTQYF. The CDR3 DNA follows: TGCGCCAGCAGCCTCCAGCTACCGGGAGGCCCAGATACGCAGTATTTT.